This paragraph covers one T cell receptor (beta chain) sequence. This record comes from a study of blood T cell repertoires in COVID-19. The overall study: Whether acute or convalescent, the COVID-19 samples came from the United States, Italy and Spain. Sample material is recorded as cDNA or gDNA derived from T cells, B-cell-depleted T cells, or PBMCs.

Authors' analysis steps: The assay estimated nucleated cells by amplifying reference gene primers. Data came from immunoSEQ multiplex PCR; TCRdb stores just in-frame clones and leaves some out. D and trimming come from the DNA, and the V and J calls and clone size come from that table. This table has a few hundred thousand clones, 65% to 90% appearing once. The V and J ends lost 1 base and 4 bases, in that order; junction bases with no gene match: 15. CDR3 size: 18 residues. Germline V CDR1 and CDR2: LGHDT, YNNKEL (reference sequence). The sequencing sample was made of peripheral blood. V and J are TRBV3-1 (or the pseudogene TRBV3-2) and TRBJ1-2, with 7 bases identical to TRBD1. The sequence was collected from a man in his forties or fifties with active or convalescent COVID-19. CDR3 residues: CASSQARDSPRLAYGYTF. The CDR3 DNA sequence: TGTGCCAGCAGCCAAGCTAGGGACAGCCCTCGTCTTGCCTATGGCTACACCTTC.